Listed below are T cell receptor beta chains from one sample, sequenced in a study of vaccination effects on CD4 cells after COVID-19. The table came from immunoSEQ multiplex PCR; TCRdb's copy has only in-frame clones and leaves some out. Of 70,000 to 85,000 clones listed, 81% are singletons. These receptors lack a known antigen. The material was CD4+ T cells from PBMCs cultured with HCoV-229E spike peptides, obtained after COVID-19 vaccination. These receptors all come from a human donor who received a COVID-19 vaccine. The CDR3 runs from the conserved cysteine through the conserved F or W.

v_gene: TRBV3-1/TRBV3-2
CDR3aa: CASSHGDRPEQFF

v_gene: TRBV2
CDR3aa: CASSDWTVGAKNIQYF

v_gene: TRBV11-2
CDR3aa: CASSLGTVGSPLHF

v_gene: TRBV5-1
CDR3aa: CASSPDTGEAYGYTF

v_gene: TRBV5-4
CDR3aa: CASSLPRVDFWETQYF

v_gene: TRBV18
CDR3aa: CASSPGLATNEKLFF

v_gene: TRBV7-2
CDR3aa: CASSLARETQYF

v_gene: TRBV18
CDR3aa: CASSLYEGQGADTQYF

v_gene: TRBV25-1
CDR3aa: CASSESPFPGGGTEAFF

v_gene: TRBV3-1/TRBV3-2
CDR3aa: CASSQDWWQGNYGYTF

v_gene: TRBV3-1/TRBV3-2
CDR3aa: CASHRTGSGNTIYF

v_gene: TRBV2
CDR3aa: CASRGMENSPLHF

v_gene: TRBV24-1
CDR3aa: CATSDLGRAGNTDTQYF

v_gene: TRBV7-3
CDR3aa: CASSSTDDSPLHF

v_gene: TRBV27
CDR3aa: CASSSKTGAYGYTF

v_gene: TRBV5-4
CDR3aa: CASSLVGQPQHF

v_gene: TRBV24-1
CDR3aa: CATSDPYGTANTGELFF

v_gene: TRBV7-9
CDR3aa: CASSLSDSTDTQYF

v_gene: TRBV11-2
CDR3aa: CASSTQAVEKLFF

v_gene: TRBV6-5
CDR3aa: CASGTGVYGYTF

v_gene: TRBV4-2
CDR3aa: CASSQEGRTGWNEQFF

v_gene: TRBV10-3
CDR3aa: CAISPGQGLAGELFF

v_gene: TRBV6-2/TRBV6-3
CDR3aa: CASSYSKAGGQNEQFF

v_gene: TRBV14
CDR3aa: CASSLRGITEAFF

v_gene: TRBV7-3
CDR3aa: CASSFTPQTGKIF

v_gene: TRBV4-2
CDR3aa: CASSQPGLLREKLFF

v_gene: TRBV30
CDR3aa: CAWRTRQPNEKLFF

v_gene: TRBV5-1
CDR3aa: CASNPGTELAKNIQYF

v_gene: TRBV30
CDR3aa: CAWQTDRNTEAFF

v_gene: TRBV5-1
CDR3aa: CASSLVVSDNSPLHF

v_gene: TRBV12-3/TRBV12-4
CDR3aa: CASSDSFSPLHF

v_gene: TRBV5-1
CDR3aa: CASSLGLPQETQYF

v_gene: TRBV2
CDR3aa: CASSGWGVSQPQHF

v_gene: TRBV11-2
CDR3aa: CASSPDLDSYNEQFF

v_gene: TRBV18
CDR3aa: CASSPSDRGALSNQPQHF

v_gene: TRBV11-2
CDR3aa: CASSFTVNTEAFF

v_gene: TRBV10-3
CDR3aa: CAISTGGGLDTQYF

v_gene: TRBV30
CDR3aa: CAWSGVRDNYEQFF

v_gene: TRBV6-5
CDR3aa: CASRDWTLYTGELFF

v_gene: TRBV19
CDR3aa: CASSIDPVENNYGYTF

v_gene: TRBV5-4
CDR3aa: CASSSDRKETQYF

v_gene: TRBV24-1
CDR3aa: CATSGQSNTGELFF

v_gene: TRBV7-9
CDR3aa: CASSLVGGRNQPQHF

v_gene: TRBV25-1
CDR3aa: CASSNTGGGPPLHF

v_gene: TRBV10-3
CDR3aa: CAIRNRGQAEAFF

v_gene: TRBV3-1/TRBV3-2
CDR3aa: CASSFGTGGRSYNEQFF

v_gene: TRBV24-1
CDR3aa: CATSAHRGADTGELFF

v_gene: TRBV18
CDR3aa: CASSPPVGGSGSPLHF

v_gene: TRBV7-2
CDR3aa: CASSPAADSAEAFF